Following are 30 T cell receptor beta chains from one sample sequenced in a study of identical twins. TCRdb independently ran MiXCR on the 5' RACE reads; one entry per CDR3 protein. The top ten hold 5% to 6.5% of the sample, which has fewer than 250,000 distinct CDR3 sequences, around a tenth seen once. Sample: memory (CD45RO+) T cells sorted from blood. The receptor set was obtained from a woman younger than 30 in good health.

This clonotype was seen at least ten times. V usage is TRBV6-5 and J usage is TRBJ2-2; D is uncertain. Germline V gene data show CDR1 as MNHEY and CDR2 as SVGAGI. The CDR3 covers 14 residues. The V gene lost 4 bases and the J gene lost 0 bases, with 6 bases spanning the gap. CDR3 nucleotides: TGTGCCAGCAGTTTAAACGCGAACACCGGGGAGCTGTTTTTT. This sequence encodes CASSLNANTGELFF.

This clonotype was counted at least ten times. This sequence joins TRBV20-1 and TRBJ2-7; the match to TRBD2 covers 7 bases. The CDR3 length is 12 residues. Germline V CDR1 and CDR2: DFQATT, SNEGSKA (reference sequence). J was trimmed by 5 bases and V by 8 bases; bases with no gene match: 9. CDR3 residues: CSPLGDYDEQYF. CDR3 nucleotide sequence: TGCAGTCCACTTGGGGACTACGACGAGCAGTACTTC.

The chain recombines TRBV7-9 with TRBJ2-7; 9 nucleotides agree with TRBD1. In germline, CDR1 is SEHNR, CDR2 FQNEAQ (reference sequence). V trimming: 1 base; J trimming: 7 bases; junction bases outside the gene matches: 14. The CDR3 sequence is 17 residues long. CDR3 nucleotides: TGTGCCAGCAGCTTAGTTCGATCCGGACAGGGGAAGGGTGAGCAGTACTTC. Its protein product is CASSLVRSGQGKGEQYF.

The chain combines TRBV3-1 with TRBJ2-1, with 15 bases identical to TRBD2. The junction had 7 bases not matched to a gene; V was cut back by 3 bases and J by 10 bases. Germline loops: CDR1 LGHDT, CDR2 YNNKEL (reference sequence). The CDR3 covers 16 residues. The CDR3: CASSHPGLAGGTEQFF. CDR3 nucleotides: TGTGCCAGCAGCCACCCGGGACTAGCGGGAGGAACCGAGCAGTTCTTC.

This clonotype was seen only a few times. The chain joins TRBV3-1 to TRBJ2-5; D is possibly TRBD1 or TRBD2 (5 bases each). Trimming removed 6 bases at V and 5 bases at J, with 13 bases between. CDR1 is LGHDT, CDR2 YNNKEL, per germline (reference sequence). This CDR3 is 13 amino acids long. CDR3 DNA: TGTGCCAGCAGACCCACGGGGCCGGAGACCCAGTACTTC. This translates into CASRPTGPETQYF.

In regard to this clonotype: The junction shows a germline mismatch at one end, possibly a read error. The V and J genes are TRBV20-1 and TRBJ2-2, with D possibly matching TRBD2 (6 bases). Germline lookup yields CDR1 DFQATT and CDR2 SNEGSKA (reference sequence). The length of the CDR3 is 17 residues. CDR3 DNA: TGCTGTGCTAGAGATCTCGGAGCGGGCCCTGGGACCGGGGAGCTGTTTTTT. Translation gives CCARDLGAGPGTGELFF.

This clonotype was seen ten or more times. The J gene is TRBJ2-5, the V gene TRBV5-1, with unresolved D. Trimming pared 0 bases from V and 7 bases from J, leaving 13 bases between. CDR1 SGHRS and CDR2 YFSETQ come from the germline V gene. The CDR3 extends over 14 amino acids. The CDR3 reads CASSLELVGWTQYF. The CDR3 nucleotides read TGCGCCAGCAGCTTGGAGTTAGTCGGGTGGACCCAGTACTTC.

This clonotype was counted between two and nine times. The genes are TRBV6-2 or TRBV6-3 and TRBJ2-1, with D maybe TRBD2 (5 bases). With 2 bases removed from V and 10 bases from J, the gap between germline ends came to 12 bases. CDR1 MNHEY and CDR2 SVGEGT come from the germline V gene. This CDR3 has 13 residues. The CDR3 here is CASSYPGLPEQFF. DNA for the CDR3: TGTGCCAGCAGTTACCCAGGACTGCCGGAGCAGTTCTTC.

This CDR3 reads CASSLLGDSNYGYTF. In DNA form, the CDR3 reads TGCGCCAGCAGCTTGTTAGGGGACTCTAACTATGGCTACACCTTC. The chain carries TRBV5-1 and TRBJ1-2; possibly TRBD1 for D (5 bases). In germline, CDR1 is SGHRS, CDR2 YFSETQ. V gave up 1 base and J gave up 0 bases, with 10 bases separating them. CDR3 length: 15 residues.

The chain couples TRBV11-2 to TRBJ1-1; 7 bases agree with TRBD1. This CDR3 spans 13 amino acids. J gave up 9 bases and V 2 bases, and 6 bases lay outside the gene matches. Germline-derived CDR1 and CDR2 are SGHAT and FQNNGV. The CDR3 nucleotides are TGTGCCAGCAGCTTAAGCCGACAGGGCCAAGCTTTCTTT. Residues: CASSLSRQGQAFF.

The chain is built from TRBV6-5 and TRBJ1-1, with a tentative D call TRBD1 (5 bases). Trimming took 2 bases from V and 11 from J, leaving 15 bases between them. Per the germline V gene, CDR1 is MNHEY and CDR2 is SVGAGI. The CDR3 runs 13 residues. The CDR3 sequence: CASSYGANGRAFF. CDR3 nucleotide sequence: TGTGCCAGCAGTTACGGGGCAAATGGCCGGGCTTTCTTT.

Only a few counts were recorded for this clonotype. The chain combines TRBV5-1 with TRBJ2-1; 12 positions agree with TRBD2. CDR1 and CDR2 (germline): SGHRS, YFSETQ. Losses at the gene ends were 4 bases for V and 8 bases for J; bases not matched to a gene: 7. The CDR3 extends over 15 amino acids. The CDR3 sequence is CASSPRTSGEYEQFF. CDR3 DNA sequence: TGCGCCAGCAGCCCGCGGACTAGCGGGGAATATGAGCAGTTCTTC.

The genes are TRBV20-1 and TRBJ2-5; a possible D gene is TRBD2 (5 bases). The CDR3 contains 13 residues. The germline CDR1 and CDR2 sequences are DFQATT and SNEGSKA (reference sequence). V gave up 0 bases and J gave up 9 bases, with 14 bases separating them. CDR3 coding DNA: TGCAGTGCTAGAGATCGGACTCCCCGTCCCCAGTACTTC. This sequence encodes CSARDRTPRPQYF.

This clonotype was seen only a few times. This chain connects TRBV12-3 or TRBV12-4 to TRBJ1-1; D is perhaps TRBD1 (5 bases). V lost 6 bases, J lost 0 bases, and 11 bases lay in between. The CDR3 runs to 14 residues. CDR3 bases: TGTGCCAGCAGCTCGGGGCTTATGAACACTGAAGCTTTCTTT. This encodes CASSSGLMNTEAFF.

This clonotype appeared many times. The V gene is TRBV6-1, the J gene TRBJ2-1; 7 nucleotides line up with TRBD2. Unmatched junction bases numbered 5, after V lost 6 bases and J lost 9 bases. Germline values: CDR1 MNHNS, CDR2 SASEGT. This CDR3 region has 12 residues. The CDR3 DNA reads as TGTGCCAGCAGGGGACCGGGGGGTGAGCAGTTCTTC. Amino acids: CASRGPGGEQFF.

This clonotype has only a few counts. This chain uses TRBV7-2 with TRBJ2-7, with 8 bases matching TRBD2. The germline V gene encodes CDR1 SGHTA and CDR2 FQGNSA. The CDR3 has 15 residues. Germline trimming cut 3 bases from V and 7 bases from J; bases unmatched to any gene: 11. DNA of the CDR3: TGTGCCAGCAGCTTGACCGGGACACCGGGGGGGGAGCAGTACTTC. Translation: CASSLTGTPGGEQYF.

The gene calls are TRBV5-5 and TRBJ2-3; perhaps TRBD1 as D (6 bases). The CDR3 extends over 14 amino acids. CDR1 and CDR2 (germline): SGHKS, YYEKEE (reference sequence). Trimming pared 4 bases from V and 0 bases from J, leaving 9 bases between. The CDR3 sequence: CASSGTGSTDTQYF. Here the CDR3 DNA reads TGTGCCAGCAGCGGTACAGGGAGCACAGATACGCAGTATTTT. The full variable domain, in which reference TRBV5-5 and TRBJ2-3 provide the parts outside the CDR3, is DAGVTQSPTHLIKTRGQQVTLRCSPISGHKSVSWYQQVLGQGPQFIFQYYEKEERGRGNFPDRFSARQFPNYSSELNVNALLLGDSALYLCASSGTGSTDTQYFGPGTRLTVL.

The chain recombines TRBV6-6 with TRBJ2-2; no definite D call. The CDR3 spans 12 residues. CDR1 and CDR2 from the germline V gene are MNHNY and SVGAGI (reference sequence). V lost 7 bases to trimming and J lost 3 bases, with 6 bases between them. The CDR3 here is CASKVDTGELFF. As DNA, the CDR3 is TGTGCCAGCAAAGTAGACACCGGGGAGCTGTTTTTT.

This clonotype was observed at least ten times. J is TRBJ1-4 and V is TRBV5-5, with unresolved D. Trimming pared 3 bases from V and 8 bases from J, leaving 8 bases between. This CDR3 has 12 amino acids. Looked up from germline, CDR1 is SGHKS and CDR2 is YYEKEE (reference sequence). Here the CDR3 DNA reads TGTGCCAGCAGCTCCGGCGAGGAAAAACTGTTTTTT. This encodes CASSSGEEKLFF.

This clonotype was recorded a few times. The chain links TRBV18 to TRBJ2-7; 10 bases match TRBD2. The J segment lost 0 bases and the V segment lost 3 bases, leaving 5 bases of the junction unmatched. In germline, CDR1 is KGHSH, CDR2 LQKENI. The CDR3 contains 16 residues. This chain's CDR3 is CASSPRLAGTSYEQYF. CDR3 DNA: TGTGCCAGCTCACCGAGACTAGCGGGTACCTCCTACGAGCAGTACTTC.

This clonotype was observed many times. The chain combines TRBV2 with TRBJ2-7, with TRBD1 as a possible D gene (6 bases). The length of the CDR3 is 14 residues. CDR1 and CDR2 (germline): SNHLY, FYNNEI. V lost 5 bases and J lost 0, with 11 bases in between. The CDR3 loop reads CASSPDRFSYEQYF. CDR3 DNA sequence: TGTGCCAGCAGTCCTGACAGGTTCTCCTACGAGCAGTACTTC.

This clonotype has more than one count but fewer than ten. The J gene is TRBJ1-5, the V gene TRBV11-2; 8 nucleotides agree with TRBD1. V was pared by 2 bases and J by 1 base, with 10 bases of the junction left unmatched. Germline CDR1 SGHAT, CDR2 FQNNGV. The CDR3 has 18 amino acids. CDR3: CASSLTGQGGSSNQPQHF. The CDR3 DNA reads TGTGCCAGCAGCTTAACCGGACAGGGTGGATCGAGCAATCAGCCCCAGCATTTT.

This clonotype was picked up many times. This chain joins TRBV5-1 and TRBJ2-1; perhaps TRBD2 as D (6 bases). This CDR3 is 15 amino acids long. V was cut by 4 bases and J by 6 bases, with 17 bases left in between. Germline V gene lookup returns CDR1 SGHRS and CDR2 YFSETQ. In DNA form, the CDR3 reads TGCGCCAGCAGCCAAGGGGAGGCCAGATCCAATGAGCAGTTCTTC. It is translated as CASSQGEARSNEQFF.

This clonotype was recorded at least ten times. J is TRBJ2-1 and V is TRBV6-4; a weak D match, TRBD2 (6 bases). The CDR3 extends over 13 amino acids. V dropped 3 bases and J dropped 5 bases, with 8 bases sitting between them. Germline CDR1 and CDR2: MRHNA and SNTAGT. The CDR3 sequence: CASSELAHNEQFF. In DNA form, the CDR3 reads TGTGCCAGCAGTGAACTAGCCCACAATGAGCAGTTCTTC.

This chain connects TRBV11-2 to TRBJ2-7, with 11 bases that match TRBD2. CDR1 is SGHAT and CDR2 is FQNNGV in the germline V gene. The CDR3 consists of 14 residues. With 5 bases clipped from V and 7 bases from J, the junction kept 7 bases outside the gene matches. CDR3: CASSPTSGIREQYF. DNA of the CDR3: TGTGCCAGCAGCCCGACTAGCGGGATCCGGGAGCAGTACTTC.

This clonotype turned up a few times. The chain has TRBV20-1 and TRBJ1-1; D perhaps matches TRBD1 (5 bases). The V gene's germline CDR1 is DFQATT and CDR2 SNEGSKA (reference sequence). There are 13 residues in the CDR3. With 5 bases removed from V and 11 bases from J, the gap between germline ends came to 21 bases. The CDR3 sequence is CSAPETGNEGAFF. Written as DNA, the CDR3 is TGCAGTGCTCCGGAAACAGGCAACGAGGGGGCTTTCTTT.

A few counts support this clonotype. The rearrangement joins TRBV12-3 or TRBV12-4 to TRBJ2-2, with 7 bases identical to TRBD1. J gave up 3 bases and V 6 bases, and 10 bases lay outside the gene matches. This CDR3 region has 16 residues. CDR3 sequence reads: CASREQGVRDTGELFF. Here the CDR3 DNA reads TGTGCCAGCAGGGAGCAGGGGGTTCGAGACACCGGGGAGCTGTTTTTT.

This clonotype was seen more than once but under ten times. Here the CDR3 DNA reads TGCGCCAGCAGCTTGAGGGAGCCCCTAACAGATACGCAGTATTTT. Residues: CASSLREPLTDTQYF. V and J are TRBV5-1 and TRBJ2-3, with a possible D match to TRBD2 (5 bases). Germline values: CDR1 SGHRS, CDR2 YFSETQ. Deletions cut 1 base from V and 3 bases from J, with 12 bases between. The CDR3 extends over 15 amino acids.

This clonotype was counted at least ten times. This chain connects TRBV12-3 or TRBV12-4 to TRBJ2-7; TRBD2 matches at 7 bases. The CDR3 runs 13 residues. The J segment lost 2 bases and the V segment lost 3 bases, leaving 1 base of the junction unmatched. This chain's CDR3 is CASSFGGTYEQYF. As DNA, the CDR3 is TGTGCCAGCAGTTTCGGGGGGACCTACGAGCAGTACTTC.

J is TRBJ1-2 and V is TRBV20-1; 10 bases line up with TRBD1. This CDR3 spans 17 amino acids. Germline values: CDR1 DFQATT, CDR2 SNEGSKA (reference sequence). The trim removed 3 bases at V and 4 bases at J, leaving 14 bases unmatched. The CDR3 region is CSASAGTGDVRRYGYTF. In nucleotides, the CDR3 is TGCAGTGCTAGTGCTGGGACAGGGGATGTTAGGCGCTATGGCTACACCTTC.